Detailed here is one TCR beta chain. This sample was included in a study of technical replicates of blood from a few donors. Germline V gives CDR1 SGHDN, CDR2 FVKESK. V shed 3 bases and J shed 2 bases, with 7 bases lying between them. This CDR3 contains 13 residues. Generated by immunoSEQ multiplex PCR, the TCRdb table keeps only in-frame clones and is missing some. The sample lists 65,000 to 95,000 clones, 95% to 97% occurring once. The clonotype originates from a human donor in good health. The chain employs TRBV14 and TRBJ1-2; maybe TRBD1 (6 bases). Material for sequencing was T cells isolated from PBMCs. The CDR3 sequence: CASSQGANYGYTF. Written as DNA, the CDR3 is TGTGCCAGCAGCCAGGGGGCAAACTATGGCTACACCTTC. The full variable domain, in which reference TRBV14 and TRBJ1-2 provide the parts outside the CDR3, is EAGVTQFPSHSVIEKGQTVTLRCDPISGHDNLYWYRRVMGKEIKFLLHFVKESKQDESGMPNNRFLAERTGGTYSTLKVQPAELEDSGVYFCASSQGANYGYTFGSGTRLTVV.